This T cell receptor (beta chain) emerged from a study of cytomegalovirus exposure and HLA in healthy donors. The study ran its PCR with 60 Vbeta and 13 Jbeta primers. Only in-frame clones appear in the TCRdb table, and some are missing; sequencing was by immunoSEQ multiplex PCR. The table shows 150,000 to 200,000 clones, with approximately 83% occurring only once. The TCR originated in a man aged 18 to 30 in good health and CMV-seropositive. Material for sequencing was PBMCs.

CDR3: CASSDQGFGYEQYF. Written as DNA, the CDR3 is TGTGCCAGCAGTGATCAGGGTTTTGGGTACGAGCAGTACTTC. This rearrangement joins TRBV2 to TRBJ2-7, with D possibly being TRBD1 (5 bases). V was trimmed by 3 bases and J by 4 bases, leaving 13 bases between them. Germline-derived CDR1 and CDR2 are SNHLY and FYNNEI. The CDR3 loop spans 14 amino acids.